The 17 T cell receptor beta chains listed next were all sequenced from one sample in a study of blood T cell repertoires in COVID-19. Libraries were prepared by immunoSEQ multiplex PCR; TCRdb keeps only in-frame clonotypes and omits some of them. Seen here are 250,000 to 350,000 clones, around 80% observed once, and the top ten hold approximately 1.1%. Source material: peripheral blood. These receptors were obtained from a woman between 45 and 65 years old with acute or convalescent COVID-19.

The V gene is TRBV2, the J gene TRBJ1-2; no firm D call. V was trimmed by 4 bases and J by 6 bases, leaving 9 bases between them. CDR3 length: 12 amino acids. The germline V gene encodes CDR1 SNHLY and CDR2 FYNNEI. CDR3 protein: CASSGSGDGYTF. In DNA form, the CDR3 reads TGTGCCAGCAGTGGATCCGGGGATGGCTACACCTTC. Complete variable domain (other parts from reference TRBV2 and TRBJ1-2): EPEVTQTPSHQVTQMGQEVILRCVPISNHLYFYWYRQILGQKVEFLVSFYNNEISEKSEIFDDQFSVERPDGSNFTLKIRSTKLEDSAMYFCASSGSGDGYTFGSGTRLTVV.

The chain joins TRBV27 to TRBJ2-1; TRBD2 matches 8 bases. This CDR3 contains 16 residues. J was trimmed by 8 bases and V by 6 bases; bases with no gene match: 15. Germline lookup yields CDR1 MNHEY and CDR2 SMNVEV (reference sequence). This CDR3 is CASRGLPGGVLDEQFF. CDR3 nucleotides: TGTGCCAGCAGAGGCCTTCCGGGAGGGGTGTTGGATGAGCAGTTCTTC.

The chain employs TRBV25-1 and TRBJ1-4, with 8 bases that match TRBD1. The germline CDR1 and CDR2 sequences are MGHDK and SYGVNS. V was clipped by 4 bases and J by 8 bases; unmatched bases: 9. There are 15 residues in the CDR3. CDR3 region: CASSANRGGQEKLFF. As DNA, the CDR3 is TGTGCCAGCAGTGCTAACAGGGGGGGACAGGAAAAACTGTTTTTT. The whole variable domain, filled in from reference TRBV25-1 and TRBJ1-4, reads EADIYQTPRYLVIGTGKKITLECSQTMGHDKMYWYQQDPGMELHLIHYSYGVNSTEKGDLSSESTVSRIRTEHFPLTLESARPSHTSQYLCASSANRGGQEKLFFGSGTQLSVL.

Comments on this clone: This CDR3 is also generated by other DNA sequences in the sample. The V and J genes are TRBV6-5 and TRBJ2-5; 9 bases line up with TRBD1. V lost 6 bases to trimming and J lost 3 bases; unmatched junction nucleotides: 2. The germline CDR1 and CDR2 sequences are MNHEY and SVGAGI. The length of the CDR3 is 13 residues. CDR3 bases: TGTGCCAGCAGCCGGGACAGGGAAGAGACCCAGTACTTC. Translated: CASSRDREETQYF.

The V call is TRBV5-4, the J call TRBJ2-7, with TRBD1 matching over 8 bases. The CDR3 has 14 amino acids. The germline V gene has CDR1 SGHNT and CDR2 YYREEE (reference sequence). V shed 4 bases and J 0 bases; nucleotides not matched to a gene: 3. The CDR3 nucleotides read TGTGCCAGCAGCACCAGGGGGCACTCCTACGAGCAGTACTTC. Protein: CASSTRGHSYEQYF.

The V call is TRBV6-5, the J call TRBJ2-7, with D maybe TRBD2 (5 bases). There are 15 residues in the CDR3. V lost 0 bases, J lost 0 bases, and 9 bases lay in between. Germline CDR1 MNHEY, CDR2 SVGAGI. CDR3 amino acids: CASSYSNRGSYEQYF. The CDR3 DNA sequence: TGTGCCAGCAGTTACTCTAATCGGGGCTCCTACGAGCAGTACTTC.

V usage is TRBV5-1 and J usage is TRBJ1-2; no reliable D call. Germline V CDR1 and CDR2: SGHRS, YFSETQ. With 0 bases removed from V and 8 bases from J, the gap between germline ends came to 11 bases. The CDR3 is 13 amino acids. The chain's CDR3 is CASSLAGDRGYTF. CDR3 DNA sequence: TGCGCCAGCAGCTTGGCCGGGGATCGGGGCTACACCTTC.

On this clone: This same CDR3 is encoded by further DNA sequences in the sample. The V and J genes are TRBV5-4 and TRBJ1-5, with D tentatively TRBD1 (5 bases). Trimming left V 0 bases short and J 2 bases short, with 6 bases between. Germline V CDR1 and CDR2: SGHNT, YYREEE (reference sequence). This CDR3 region has 14 residues. The CDR3 loop is CASSLGGGNQPQHF. In nucleotides, the CDR3 is TGTGCCAGCAGCTTGGGGGGCGGCAATCAGCCCCAGCATTTT.

The rearrangement links TRBV10-3 to TRBJ1-4; 8 bases fit TRBD1. The germline gives CDR1 ENHRY, CDR2 SYGVKD. There are 14 residues in the CDR3. J lost 8 bases, V lost 3 bases, and 5 bases had no gene match. As DNA, the CDR3 is TGTGCCATCAGTGAAGACAGGGGAGGAGAAAAACTGTTTTTT. Translated: CAISEDRGGEKLFF.

The J gene is TRBJ2-5, the V gene TRBV29-1; 7 positions agree with TRBD1. With V trimmed by 4 bases and J by 6 bases, 5 bases remained unmatched. From germline, CDR1 is SQVTM and CDR2 ANQGSEA. CDR3 length: 12 amino acids. CDR3: CSVGQGAKTQYF. CDR3 DNA: TGCAGCGTTGGACAGGGTGCCAAGACCCAGTACTTC.

This clone occurred a few times. CDR3 DNA sequence: TGTGCCAGCAGCTCCCATTCCTACGAGCAGTACGTC. Amino acid sequence: CASSSHSYEQYV. This chain uses TRBV5-6 with TRBJ2-7; D remains unclear. Trimming took off 3 bases at V and 1 base at J, with 5 bases between the two ends. The CDR3 is 12 residues long. Germline V gene data show CDR1 as SGHDT and CDR2 as YYEEEE.

The genes are TRBV27 and TRBJ1-6; 7 bases are shared with TRBD1. The CDR3 length is 14 residues. CDR1 and CDR2 from the germline V gene are MNHEY and SMNVEV (reference sequence). V was clipped by 2 bases and J by 7 bases; unmatched bases: 2. The DNA of the CDR3 is TGTGCCAGCAGTTTAATACAGGGGAATTCACCCCTCCACTTT. This gives the protein CASSLIQGNSPLHF.

The chain recombines TRBV25-1 with TRBJ1-5; 7 bases fit TRBD1. V lost 6 bases and J lost 7; bases outside the gene matches: 6. Germline-derived CDR1 and CDR2 are MGHDK and SYGVNS. CDR3 length equals 13 residues. CDR3 in DNA: TGTGCCAGCAGCCAGGGGGTAGGGCAGCCCCAGCATTTT. Translating gives CASSQGVGQPQHF.

The chain recombines TRBV5-5 with TRBJ2-1; D is undetermined. Looked up from germline, CDR1 is SGHKS and CDR2 is YYEKEE (reference sequence). This CDR3 contains 15 residues. The V and J ends lost 2 bases and 7 bases respectively, with 16 bases between them. The CDR3 loop reads CASSFVLTPPNEQFF. The CDR3 coding sequence is TGTGCCAGCAGCTTTGTACTCACCCCCCCAAATGAGCAGTTCTTC.

This clone occurred once. V gene TRBV9 combines with J gene TRBJ1-2; D is perhaps TRBD1 (5 bases). The CDR3 sequence is 13 residues long. Per germline, CDR1 SGDLS and CDR2 YYNGEE. The V gene lost 2 bases and the J gene lost 3 bases, with 8 bases spanning the gap. This CDR3 is CASSVGPDYGYTF. CDR3 coding DNA: TGTGCCAGCAGCGTGGGGCCGGACTATGGCTACACCTTC.

The chain uses TRBV2 and TRBJ2-5; no firm D call. The CDR3 runs to 13 residues. CDR1 is SNHLY and CDR2 is FYNNEI in the germline V gene. The germline V and J ends were trimmed by 4 bases and 4 bases, with 10 bases remaining between them. The CDR3 here is CASSAGRLETQYF. As DNA, the CDR3 is TGTGCCAGCAGTGCTGGCAGGTTAGAGACCCAGTACTTC.

The V call is TRBV11-2, the J call TRBJ1-5; TRBD1 might be the D (6 bases). The CDR3 contains 15 residues. Per the germline V gene, CDR1 is SGHAT and CDR2 is FQNNGV. V lost 4 bases, J lost 4 bases, and 14 bases lay in between. In nucleotides, the CDR3 is TGTGCCAGCAGCTCCACAGGGATAGGGAATCAGCCCCAGCATTTT. Protein product: CASSSTGIGNQPQHF.